These T cell receptor beta chains were read from a single sample in a study of cytomegalovirus exposure and HLA in healthy donors. Method: immunoSEQ multiplex PCR; TCRdb's copy keeps in-frame clones and lacks some. In the table there are fewer than 200,000 clones, about 86% of which are singletons. Sequenced: PBMCs. The receptors were sampled from a woman aged 30 to 39 in good health and CMV-seronegative. Both conserved end residues are part of each CDR3. D genes are given only for firm matches. Only some rows state a clone size, as once, few, many or a class for expanded clones.

d_gene	v_gene	abundance	j_gene	CDR3aa	CDR3nt
NA	TRBV27	NA	TRBJ1-5	CASSSIRPLNQPQHF	TGTGCCAGCAGTTCGATCAGGCCCCTCAATCAGCCCCAGCATTTT
TRBD1	TRBV6-1	NA	TRBJ1-6	CASGQGVRNSPLHF	TGTGCCAGCGGACAGGGGGTTCGAAATTCACCCCTCCACTTT
TRBD1	TRBV28	NA	TRBJ1-6	CASSLMDRALDSPLHF	TGTGCCAGCAGTTTAATGGACAGGGCTCTGGATTCACCCCTCCACTTT
NA	TRBV7-6	once	TRBJ2-1	CASSPNEWNEQFF	TGTGCCAGCAGCCCCAATGAGTGGAATGAGCAGTTCTTC
TRBD1	TRBV2	once	TRBJ1-5	CASTGDSQGQPQHF	TGTGCCAGCACCGGGGACAGCCAAGGACAGCCCCAGCATTTT
TRBD2	TRBV4-3	NA	TRBJ2-6	CASSQVLLGTAGAGANVLTF	TGCGCCAGCAGCCAAGTGTTATTAGGAACGGCGGGGGCTGGGGCCAACGTCCTGACTTTC
TRBD1	TRBV19	once	TRBJ2-2	CASRQGATGELFF	TGTGCCAGTAGACAGGGGGCGACCGGGGAGCTGTTTTTT
TRBD2	TRBV18	NA	TRBJ2-7	CASSKAGEQYF	TGTGCCAGCTCAAAAGCGGGGGAGCAGTACTTC
TRBD1	TRBV5-6	NA	TRBJ2-3	CASSLTGQATDTQYF	TGTGCCAGCAGCTTGACAGGACAGGCCACAGATACGCAGTATTTT
TRBD1	TRBV6-1	NA	TRBJ1-6	CASSEFRGRNNSPLHF	TGTGCCAGCAGTGAATTCAGGGGGCGCAACAATTCACCCCTCCACTTT
NA	TRBV7-8	NA	TRBJ1-1	CASSPRTQASNTEAFF	TGTGCCAGCAGCCCACGTACCCAGGCATCGAACACTGAAGCTTTCTTT
TRBD2	TRBV18	NA	TRBJ2-1	CASSPGLAGGMNEQFF	TGTGCCAGCTCACCGGGACTAGCGGGGGGTATGAATGAGCAGTTCTTC
NA	TRBV2	NA	TRBJ1-3	CASSEARAPGNTIYF	TGTGCCAGCAGTGAAGCGCGAGCTCCTGGAAACACCATATATTTT
NA	TRBV5-6	NA	TRBJ2-6	CASSGTRRPSSGANVLTF	TGTGCCAGCAGCGGAACGAGGAGGCCAAGCTCTGGGGCCAACGTCCTGACTTTC
NA	TRBV25-1	once	TRBJ1-2	CASSERGAENHPEGYTF	TGTGCCAGCAGTGAAAGAGGAGCAGAAAATCACCCAGAAGGCTACACCTTC
NA	TRBV25-1	NA	TRBJ1-5	CASSEFGGDQPQHF	TGTGCCAGCAGTGAATTTGGGGGGGATCAGCCCCAGCATTTT
NA	TRBV7-9	NA	TRBJ2-3	CASSLALLSGGGGTDTQYF	TGTGCCAGCAGCTTAGCGCTCTTATCTGGGGGCGGTGGCACAGATACGCAGTATTTT
NA	TRBV7-9	NA	TRBJ1-6	CASSPLGLNSPLHF	TGTGCCAGCAGCCCCCTGGGGCTAAATTCACCCCTCCACTTT
NA	TRBV7-2	NA	TRBJ1-5	CASSLSLVSNQPQHF	TGTGCCAGCAGTTTATCACTCGTAAGCAATCAGCCCCAGCATTTT
TRBD1	TRBV19	NA	TRBJ1-1	CASSIESPGGPNTEAFF	TGTGCCAGTAGTATAGAATCCCCAGGGGGGCCGAACACTGAAGCTTTCTTT
NA	TRBV7-2	NA	TRBJ2-7	CASSPWPQGSYEQYF	TGTGCCAGCAGCCCTTGGCCCCAGGGCTCCTACGAGCAGTACTTC
TRBD1	TRBV7-8	NA	TRBJ1-2	CASSLWTQGGYGYTF	TGTGCCAGCAGCTTATGGACCCAGGGGGGCTATGGCTACACCTTC
NA	TRBV7-8	NA	TRBJ1-1	CASMPQVNTEAFF	TGTGCCAGCATGCCACAGGTGAACACTGAAGCTTTCTTT
NA	TRBV11-2	NA	TRBJ2-1	CASSSPYLGATYNEQFF	TGTGCCAGCAGCTCCCCTTATCTGGGGGCCACATACAATGAGCAGTTCTTC
NA	TRBV7-9	NA	TRBJ1-2	CASSLAGGESGYTF	TGTGCCAGCAGCTTAGCGGGGGGGGAATCTGGCTACACCTTC
TRBD1	TRBV19	NA	TRBJ2-2	CASSTDRGFHPGELFF	TGTGCCAGTAGTACCGACAGGGGATTTCATCCCGGGGAGCTGTTTTTT
NA	TRBV11-2	NA	TRBJ1-1	CASSFLTVNTEAFF	TGTGCCAGCAGCTTTCTAACAGTTAACACTGAAGCTTTCTTT
NA	TRBV5-1	NA	TRBJ1-1	CASSLAVGGANTEAFF	TGCGCCAGCAGCTTGGCGGTTGGGGGGGCTAACACTGAAGCTTTCTTT
TRBD1	TRBV23-1	NA	TRBJ2-1	CASSQSEGQGLDEQFF	TGCGCCAGCAGTCAATCTGAAGGACAGGGTCTGGATGAGCAGTTCTTC
TRBD2	TRBV2	NA	TRBJ2-7	CASRQLAGETYEQYF	TGTGCCAGCAGGCAGCTAGCGGGGGAGACCTACGAGCAGTACTTC
NA	TRBV30	few	TRBJ1-1	CAWSPSGNTEAFF	TGTGCCTGGAGCCCCTCCGGGAACACTGAAGCTTTCTTT
NA	TRBV5-4	few	TRBJ1-2	CASSLVPGDYGYTF	TGTGCCAGCAGCTTGGTGCCGGGGGACTATGGCTACACCTTC
TRBD2	TRBV6-4	many	TRBJ2-1	CASSDSSGGANEQFF	TGTGCCAGCAGTGACTCTAGCGGGGGGGCCAATGAGCAGTTCTTC
NA	TRBV6-5	NA	TRBJ1-2	CASSYQTAVGGYTF	TGTGCCAGCAGTTACCAGACAGCTGTTGGTGGCTACACCTTC
NA	TRBV27	NA	TRBJ1-5	CASSSKGDNQPQHF	TGTGCCAGCAGTTCGAAAGGGGACAATCAGCCCCAGCATTTT
TRBD1	TRBV11-2	NA	TRBJ2-1	CASSLYQGATIDEQFF	TGTGCCAGCAGCTTATACCAGGGGGCGACGATCGATGAGCAGTTCTTC
NA	TRBV5-1	NA	TRBJ1-3	CASGKTSGNTIYF	TGCGCCAGCGGTAAGACTTCTGGAAACACCATATATTTT
TRBD1	TRBV7-8	NA	TRBJ2-7	CASSLADRGYEQYF	TGTGCCAGCAGCTTAGCGGACAGGGGGTACGAGCAGTACTTC
NA	TRBV19	NA	TRBJ1-2	CASSIRGRVAANYGYTF	TGTGCCAGTAGTATAAGGGGTAGAGTGGCAGCTAACTATGGCTACACCTTC
TRBD1	TRBV27	NA	TRBJ1-4	CASSGQGVGGKLFF	TGTGCCAGCAGTGGACAGGGGGTGGGGGGAAAACTGTTTTTT
NA	TRBV7-9	few	TRBJ2-1	CASSPGRQGSFF	TGTGCCAGCAGCCCGGGGCGGCAGGGGTCGTTCTTC
TRBD1	TRBV5-1	NA	TRBJ2-7	CASSSRDRGDEQYF	TGCGCCAGCAGCTCCCGGGACAGGGGGGACGAGCAGTACTTC
TRBD1	TRBV4-1	NA	TRBJ1-4	CASSQLDRGSNEKLFF	TGCGCCAGCAGCCAACTAGACAGGGGATCTAATGAAAAACTGTTTTTT
NA	TRBV6-6	NA	TRBJ1-5	CASSSQGVNQPQHF	TGTGCCAGCAGTTCGCAGGGTGTCAATCAGCCCCAGCATTTT
NA	TRBV6-1	NA	TRBJ1-1	CASSEGSATEAFF	TGTGCCAGCAGTGAGGGCTCCGCCACTGAAGCTTTCTTT
TRBD1	TRBV7-9	NA	TRBJ1-2	CASSLSEGQNYNYGYTF	TGTGCCAGCAGCTTATCGGAGGGACAGAATTATAACTATGGCTACACCTTC